A single sample is the source of the 7 T cell receptor beta chains below, sequenced in a study of blood T cells in healthy people across ages. For the second PCR, which ran for about 6 to 11 cycles, a sample-barcoded 5' primer and a J-beta primer mix were used. Using its own MiXCR run on the 5' RACE reads, TCRdb lists one record per CDR3 protein. The data show hundreds of thousands of distinct CDR3 sequences, around 34% seen once. Material for sequencing was blood. These TCRs come from a man aged 18 to 29 in good health.

The V call is TRBV20-1, the J call TRBJ1-1; D ambiguous. This CDR3 region has 12 residues. In germline, CDR1 is DFQATT, CDR2 SNEGSKA (reference sequence). V was pared by 5 bases and J by 10 bases, with 17 bases between. Written as DNA, the CDR3 is TGCAGTGCTCTTCGGACCGAGAGAGGAGCTTTCTTT. Translated: CSALRTERGAFF.

The chain carries TRBV2 and TRBJ1-5; 11 bases align to TRBD1. Germline values: CDR1 SNHLY, CDR2 FYNNEI. With 5 bases clipped from V and 5 bases from J, the junction kept 5 bases outside the gene matches. The CDR3 spans 15 residues. CDR3 amino acids: CASSFRDRGDQPQHF. In DNA, the CDR3 is TGTGCCAGCAGTTTCCGGGACAGGGGGGATCAGCCCCAGCATTTT.

This clonotype was detected a few times. The chain is built from TRBV10-3 and TRBJ2-3, with 7 bases identical to TRBD1. From germline, CDR1 is ENHRY and CDR2 SYGVKD. V dropped 10 bases and J dropped 4; count of bases not matched to a gene: 5. The CDR3 runs to 12 residues. CDR3: CATATGSDTQYF. The CDR3, as DNA: TGTGCCACGGCGACAGGGTCAGATACGCAGTATTTT.

This chain joins TRBV12-3 or TRBV12-4 and TRBJ2-1, with 7 nucleotides matching TRBD1. This CDR3 spans 16 amino acids. The V segment lost 5 bases and the J segment 3 bases; nucleotides outside the gene matches: 10. CDR3 in amino acids: CASSETGVPYYNEQFF. The CDR3 DNA reads as TGTGCCAGCAGTGAAACAGGGGTTCCCTACTACAATGAGCAGTTCTTC.

This clonotype showed up just once. The V and J genes are TRBV7-9 and TRBJ1-1; D is uncertain. Germline-derived CDR1 and CDR2 are SEHNR and FQNEAQ (reference sequence). The CDR3 consists of 14 residues. Between the trimmed V and J ends, which lost 2 bases and 2 bases, there was a span of 9 bases. DNA for the CDR3: TGTGCCAGCAGCTTAATCTTAGAAAACACTGAAGCTTTCTTT. Translation gives CASSLILENTEAFF.

The rearrangement joins TRBV6-1 to TRBJ2-5; 13 positions agree with TRBD2. The germline CDR1 and CDR2 sequences are MNHNS and SASEGT. This CDR3 has 16 residues. The V and J ends lost 5 bases and 4 bases, in that order; junction bases with no gene match: 7. The CDR3 protein is CASSPGTSGAGETQYF. The CDR3 nucleotides are TGTGCCAGCAGTCCCGGGACTAGCGGGGCCGGAGAGACCCAGTACTTC.

The rearrangement uses TRBV5-1 and TRBJ2-1, with 10 bases that match TRBD2. The germline CDR1 and CDR2 sequences are SGHRS and YFSETQ. The CDR3 runs 17 residues. The ends lost 0 bases at V and 5 bases at J; junction bases unmatched: 8. The CDR3, as DNA: TGCGCCAGCAGCTTGGCCCTTAGCGGGGGGCCCGACAATGAGCAGTTCTTC. Encoded protein: CASSLALSGGPDNEQFF.